These 18 T cell receptor beta chains share one sample of origin, sequenced in a study of T cells after yellow fever vaccination. TCRdb ran MiXCR on the 5' RACE reads and lists one entry per CDR3 protein. This sample has 170,000 or so distinct CDR3 sequences; approximately 6% occur once, and the top ten carry roughly 3%. The sequencing here drew on CD4+ T cells sorted from PBMCs, taken on the day of the first yellow fever vaccination. Source of these receptors: a young man who received the YFV17D yellow fever vaccine.

There are many counts of this clonotype. The chain is built from TRBV12-3 or TRBV12-4 and TRBJ2-3, with TRBD2 identical over 11 bases. The CDR3 loop spans 17 amino acids. V was clipped by 2 bases and J by 4 bases; unmatched bases: 8. The CDR3 loop is CASSLFSGGAGADTQYF. The DNA of the CDR3 is TGTGCCAGCAGTTTATTTAGCGGGGGGGCTGGGGCAGATACGCAGTATTTT.

The chain carries TRBV6-5 and TRBJ2-1; weak D call: TRBD1 (5 bases). Germline CDR1 and CDR2: MNHEY and SVGAGI. The V end lost 6 bases, the J end lost 14 bases, and 17 bases lay between the germline ends. The CDR3 runs 12 residues. The CDR3 protein is CASRRLAGSEFF. The DNA of the CDR3 is TGTGCCAGCAGACGCCTCGCAGGGTCTGAGTTCTTC.

This clonotype was recorded at least ten times. The CDR3 spells CASSLNTADEQFF. In DNA form, the CDR3 reads TGCGCCAGCAGCTTGAATACGGCCGATGAGCAGTTCTTC. J is TRBJ2-1 and V is TRBV5-1; no clear D. Looked up from germline, CDR1 is SGHRS and CDR2 is YFSETQ. This CDR3 region has 13 residues. The V gene lost 1 base and the J gene lost 8 bases, with 10 bases spanning the gap.

This clonotype has ten or more counts. The chain carries TRBV29-1 and TRBJ2-5, with 10 bases fitting TRBD2. The V and J ends lost 4 bases and 3 bases, in that order; junction bases with no gene match: 8. CDR1 is SQVTM and CDR2 is ANQGSEA in the germline V gene. The CDR3 has 15 amino acids. The CDR3 reads CSVVPSGGAKETQYF. The CDR3 nucleotides read TGCAGCGTTGTGCCCAGCGGGGGGGCGAAAGAGACCCAGTACTTC.

A few counts support this clonotype. The chain combines TRBV7-9 with TRBJ1-4; perhaps TRBD1 as D (5 bases). The CDR3 is made up of 15 amino acids. Per the germline V gene, CDR1 is SEHNR and CDR2 is FQNEAQ (reference sequence). The ends were cut back, 4 bases at V and 8 bases at J, with 17 bases in the middle. CDR3 amino acids: CASSSPGTLGEKLFF. In DNA, the CDR3 is TGTGCCAGCAGCTCGCCGGGGACCTTAGGGGAAAAACTGTTTTTT. Combining the CDR3 with reference TRBV7-9 and TRBJ1-4 gives the whole variable domain DTGVSQNPRHKITKRGQNVTFRCDPISEHNRLYWYRQTLGQGPEFLTYFQNEAQLEKSRLLSDRFSAERPKGSFSTLEIQRTEQGDSAMYLCASSSPGTLGEKLFFGSGTQLSVL.

This clonotype was counted a few times. The chain combines TRBV20-1 with TRBJ1-3; D is unclear. This CDR3 spans 15 amino acids. Germline CDR1 is DFQATT and CDR2 is SNEGSKA (reference sequence). V dropped 3 bases and J dropped 0 bases, with 12 bases sitting between them. CDR3 in DNA: TGCAGTGCTAGTCAGTCCGGATACTCTGGAAACACCATATATTTT. It yields the protein CSASQSGYSGNTIYF.

The genes are TRBV7-2 and TRBJ1-3; D might be TRBD1 (5 bases). Trimming left V 4 bases short and J 5 bases short, with 18 bases between. CDR3 length equals 16 residues. Germline loops: CDR1 SGHTA, CDR2 FQGNSA. The CDR3: CASSYTWAGQRNTIYF. The CDR3 DNA follows: TGTGCCAGCAGCTATACCTGGGCAGGGCAAAGAAACACCATATATTTT.

The chain is built from TRBV4-1 and TRBJ2-4, with TRBD1 matching over 7 bases. The V gene end was trimmed by 1 base and the J gene end by 4 bases; junction bases not matched to a gene: 7. CDR1 is MGHRA and CDR2 is YSYEKL in the germline V gene. This CDR3 region has 16 residues. CDR3 DNA: TGCGCCAGCAGCCAAGTCGTCCGGGACAGAAAAAACATTCAGTACTTC. The encoded protein is CASSQVVRDRKNIQYF.

This clonotype was seen at least ten times. This chain links TRBV12-3 or TRBV12-4 with TRBJ2-7, with 9 bases aligning to TRBD1. V shed 8 bases and J 5 bases; nucleotides not matched to a gene: 13. This CDR3 region has 15 residues. The CDR3 DNA reads TGTGCCAGCGGGCCACACGGACAGGGGTCTAACGAGCAGTACTTC. It codes for CASGPHGQGSNEQYF.

This clonotype has a count of ten or more. The chain uses TRBV5-1 and TRBJ2-1, with D perhaps given as TRBD1 or TRBD2 (6 bases each). The ends were cut back, 0 bases at V and 8 bases at J, with 15 bases in the middle. Germline CDR1 and CDR2: SGHRS and YFSETQ. The CDR3 is made up of 15 amino acids. This CDR3 is CASSLEPGEVYEQFF. As DNA, the CDR3 is TGCGCCAGCAGCTTGGAGCCAGGGGAGGTTTATGAGCAGTTCTTC.

This clonotype showed up many times. The rearrangement uses TRBV4-3 and TRBJ2-3; 8 positions match TRBD2. CDR3 size: 16 residues. CDR1 LGHNA and CDR2 YSLEER come from the germline V gene. V gave up 1 base and J gave up 5 bases; unmatched junction bases: 8. The DNA for the CDR3 is TGCGCCAGCAGCCAAGGGGCTAGCGGGTGGGAAGATACGCAGTATTTT. This encodes CASSQGASGWEDTQYF.

The chain uses TRBV29-1 and TRBJ1-3; D is uncertain. This CDR3 comprises 12 residues. Germline CDR1 and CDR2: SQVTM and ANQGSEA. The V end was cut by 7 bases, the J end by 0 bases, with 7 bases between. CDR3 protein: CSGSGSGNTIYF. DNA of the CDR3: TGCAGCGGCAGCGGCTCTGGAAACACCATATATTTT.

This clonotype was detected many times. The rearrangement uses TRBV12-3 or TRBV12-4 and TRBJ1-5, with D tentatively TRBD1 (5 bases). The CDR3 loop spans 13 amino acids. V was trimmed by 6 bases and J by 4 bases, leaving 10 bases between them. CDR3 amino acids: CASSREGNQPQHF. The CDR3 DNA reads TGTGCCAGCAGCCGAGAGGGGAATCAGCCCCAGCATTTT.

This clonotype was detected many times. This rearrangement joins TRBV12-3 or TRBV12-4 to TRBJ2-3, with 7 nucleotides matching TRBD2. V dropped 5 bases and J dropped 2; count of bases not matched to a gene: 10. The CDR3 is 16 residues long. CDR3 protein: CASSPGLAGNTDTQYF. The CDR3 bases are TGTGCCAGCAGTCCTGGGTTAGCGGGTAACACAGATACGCAGTATTTT.

This clonotype was recorded many times. The chain employs TRBV12-3 or TRBV12-4 and TRBJ2-1; 8 bases match TRBD2. J gave up 4 bases and V 6 bases, and 8 bases lay outside the gene matches. The length of the CDR3 is 15 residues. CDR3 DNA sequence: TGTGCCAGCAGCTTCCGAACGGGGGGGTACAATGAGCAGTTCTTC. Amino acid sequence: CASSFRTGGYNEQFF.

This clonotype was observed at least ten times. This chain joins TRBV7-2 and TRBJ2-3; 7 nucleotides agree with TRBD1. V was clipped by 7 bases and J by 0 bases; unmatched bases: 4. The CDR3 contains 14 residues. Germline lookup yields CDR1 SGHTA and CDR2 FQGNSA. The CDR3 region has the DNA TGTGCCAGCACCAACAGGGGAAGCACAGATACGCAGTATTTT. This sequence encodes CASTNRGSTDTQYF.

J is TRBJ2-1 and V is TRBV29-1, with D perhaps assigned TRBD1 or TRBD2 (7 bases each). The CDR3 runs 16 residues. Per the germline V gene, CDR1 is SQVTM and CDR2 is ANQGSEA. V dropped 5 bases and J dropped 0 bases, with 17 bases sitting between them. The CDR3: CSVQGGGAPSYNEQFF. CDR3 bases: TGCAGCGTTCAGGGGGGGGGGGCACCCTCCTACAATGAGCAGTTCTTC.

This clonotype showed up just a few times. The CDR3 is CASSVGGSNQPQHF. CDR3 DNA: TGTGCCAGCAGCGTAGGAGGTAGCAATCAGCCCCAGCATTTT. The chain employs TRBV9 and TRBJ1-5, with D uncertain. The CDR3 sequence is 14 residues long. The germline CDR1 and CDR2 sequences are SGDLS and YYNGEE. Deletions cut 0 bases from V and 0 bases from J, with 4 bases between.